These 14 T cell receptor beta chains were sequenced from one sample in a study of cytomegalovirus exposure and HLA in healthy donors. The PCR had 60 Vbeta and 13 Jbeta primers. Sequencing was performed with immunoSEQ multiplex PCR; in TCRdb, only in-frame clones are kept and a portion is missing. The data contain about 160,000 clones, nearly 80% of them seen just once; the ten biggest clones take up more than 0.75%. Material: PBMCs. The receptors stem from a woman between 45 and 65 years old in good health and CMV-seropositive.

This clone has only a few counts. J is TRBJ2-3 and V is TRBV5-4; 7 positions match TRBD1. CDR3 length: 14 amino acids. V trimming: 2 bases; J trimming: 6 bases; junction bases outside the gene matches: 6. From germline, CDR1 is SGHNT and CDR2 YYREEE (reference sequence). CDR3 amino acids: CASSLQGQYDTQYF. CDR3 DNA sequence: TGTGCCAGCAGCTTACAGGGGCAATACGATACGCAGTATTTT.

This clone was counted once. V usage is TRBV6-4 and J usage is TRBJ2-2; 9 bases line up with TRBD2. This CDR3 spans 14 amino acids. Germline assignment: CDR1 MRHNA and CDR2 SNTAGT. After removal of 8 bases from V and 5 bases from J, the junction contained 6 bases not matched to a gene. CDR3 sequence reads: CASQLAGGTGELFF. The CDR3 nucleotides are TGTGCCAGCCAACTAGCGGGTGGAACCGGGGAGCTGTTTTTT.

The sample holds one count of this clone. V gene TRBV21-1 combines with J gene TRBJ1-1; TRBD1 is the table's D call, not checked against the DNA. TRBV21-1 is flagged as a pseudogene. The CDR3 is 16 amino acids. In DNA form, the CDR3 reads TGTGCCAGCAGCACCCCCGCCGGGACAGGGGACACTGAAGCTTTCTTT. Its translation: CASSTPAGTGDTEAFF.

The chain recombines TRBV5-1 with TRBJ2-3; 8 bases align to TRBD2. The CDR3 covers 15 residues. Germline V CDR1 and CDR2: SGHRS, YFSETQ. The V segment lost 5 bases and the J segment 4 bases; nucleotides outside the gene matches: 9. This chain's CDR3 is CASSEGGGPPDTQYF. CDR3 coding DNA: TGCGCCAGCAGTGAGGGCGGGGGGCCCCCAGATACGCAGTATTTT.

CDR3 DNA: TGTGCCAGCAGAGCTATCATCATGAACACTGAAGCTTTCTTT. Its translation: CASRAIIMNTEAFF. The J gene is TRBJ1-1, the V gene TRBV27; D ambiguous. The germline V and J ends were trimmed by 6 bases and 0 bases, with 11 bases remaining between them. From germline, CDR1 is MNHEY and CDR2 SMNVEV (reference sequence). The CDR3 extends over 14 amino acids.

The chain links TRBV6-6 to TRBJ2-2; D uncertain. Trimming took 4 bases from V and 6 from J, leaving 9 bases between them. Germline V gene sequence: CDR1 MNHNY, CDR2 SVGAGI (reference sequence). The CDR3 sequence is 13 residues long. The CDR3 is CASSSFPSGELFF. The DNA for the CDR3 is TGTGCCAGCAGTTCTTTTCCCTCCGGGGAGCTGTTTTTT.

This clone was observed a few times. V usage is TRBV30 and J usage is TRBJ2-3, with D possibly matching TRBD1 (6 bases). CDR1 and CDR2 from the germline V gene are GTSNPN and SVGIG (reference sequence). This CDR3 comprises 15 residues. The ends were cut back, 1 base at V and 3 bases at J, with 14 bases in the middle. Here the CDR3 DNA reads TGTGCCTGGAGTGCTTTACTCCAGGGGACAGATACGCAGTATTTT. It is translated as CAWSALLQGTDTQYF.

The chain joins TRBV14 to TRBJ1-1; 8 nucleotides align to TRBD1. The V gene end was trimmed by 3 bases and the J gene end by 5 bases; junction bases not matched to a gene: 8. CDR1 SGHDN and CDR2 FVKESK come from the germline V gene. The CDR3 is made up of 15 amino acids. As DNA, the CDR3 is TGTGCCAGCAGCCAGAACCTCAGGGGGCAAACTGAAGCTTTCTTT. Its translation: CASSQNLRGQTEAFF.

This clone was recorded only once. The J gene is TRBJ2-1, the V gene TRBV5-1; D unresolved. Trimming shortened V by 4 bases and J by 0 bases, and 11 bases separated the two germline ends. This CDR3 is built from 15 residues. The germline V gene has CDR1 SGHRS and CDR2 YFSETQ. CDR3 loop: CASSPDWSSYNEQFF. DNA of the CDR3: TGCGCCAGCAGCCCAGACTGGAGCTCCTACAATGAGCAGTTCTTC.

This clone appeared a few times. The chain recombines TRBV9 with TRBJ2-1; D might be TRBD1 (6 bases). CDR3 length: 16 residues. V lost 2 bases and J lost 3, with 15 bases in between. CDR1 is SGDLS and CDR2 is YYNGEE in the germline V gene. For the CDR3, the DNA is TGTGCCAGCAGCGTCGGACAGTCCCTCGGCTACAATGAGCAGTTCTTC. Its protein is CASSVGQSLGYNEQFF.

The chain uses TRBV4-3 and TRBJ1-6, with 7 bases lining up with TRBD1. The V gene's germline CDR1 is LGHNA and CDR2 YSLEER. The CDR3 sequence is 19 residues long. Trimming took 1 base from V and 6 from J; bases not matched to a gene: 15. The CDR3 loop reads CASSQVLGTVRAPNSPLHF. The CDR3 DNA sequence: TGCGCCAGCAGCCAAGTCCTCGGGACAGTTAGAGCCCCTAATTCACCCCTCCACTTT.

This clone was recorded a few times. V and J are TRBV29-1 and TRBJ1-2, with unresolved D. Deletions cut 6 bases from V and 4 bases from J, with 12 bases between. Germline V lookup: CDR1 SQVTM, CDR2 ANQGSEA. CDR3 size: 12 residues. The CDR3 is CSVSRSGYGYTF. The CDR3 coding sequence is TGCAGCGTAAGCAGGTCCGGCTATGGCTACACCTTC.

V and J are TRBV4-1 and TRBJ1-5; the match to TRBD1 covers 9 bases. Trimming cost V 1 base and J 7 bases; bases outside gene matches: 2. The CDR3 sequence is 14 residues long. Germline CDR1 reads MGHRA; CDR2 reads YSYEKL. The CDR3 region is CASSQGGQGQPQHF. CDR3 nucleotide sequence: TGCGCCAGCAGCCAAGGGGGACAGGGACAGCCCCAGCATTTT.

The CDR3 DNA reads TGTGCCAGCCAGGGACAGGAATTCTACAATGAGCAGTTCTTC. This gives the protein CASQGQEFYNEQFF. This rearrangement joins TRBV6-6 to TRBJ2-1; 8 bases are shared with TRBD1. Germline V lookup: CDR1 MNHNY, CDR2 SVGAGI (reference sequence). Trimming removed 8 bases from V and 3 bases from J; junction bases left unmatched: 6. The CDR3 has 14 residues.